The 16 T cell receptor beta chains in this list originate from one sample, sequenced in a study of low-dose radiotherapy and immunotherapy resistance in tumors (dated by TCRdb to the early 2020s). To make first-strand cDNA, Superscript III was used along with a set of TRAV- and TRBV-specific primers so that both the TCRalpha and TCRbeta chains were covered. TCRs were amplified for 20 PCR cycles with Phusion, using a constant-region primer paired with the adapter attached to the V primers. TCRdb cleaned the public reads at Q25 with fastp, built clones with MiXCR and kept in-frame beta chains. For every CDR3 protein sequence, its rows merge into one entry that carries the most common genes and DNA. The sample yields approximately 7,200 distinct CDR3 sequences; approximately 82% were counted once. The top ten clonotypes cover about 5.9% of the sample. These receptors came from a human donor with advanced metastatic prostate, ovarian, gallbladder or colorectal cancer (not recorded which). This table probably holds off-target reads from a library built for another chain.

J is TRBJ2-1 and V is TRBV5-1; D perhaps matches TRBD2 (5 bases). Germline V CDR1 and CDR2: SGHRS, YFSETQ. V lost 4 bases, J lost 4 bases, and 21 bases lay in between. CDR3 length equals 17 residues. As DNA, the CDR3 is TGCGCCAGCAGCCCCGGCGCGGAGCCCGGGATATACAATGAGCAGTTCTTC. It yields the protein CASSPGAEPGIYNEQFF.

The V and J genes are TRBV4-3 and TRBJ2-3; no clear D. Trimming removed 0 bases from V and 4 bases from J, with 8 bases in between. This CDR3 has 14 amino acids. From germline, CDR1 is LGHNA and CDR2 YSLEER. In nucleotides, the CDR3 is TGCGCCAGCAGCCAAGAGGTACGCGCAGATACGCAGTATTTT. It yields the protein CASSQEVRADTQYF.

About this clonotype: Relative to the germline gene, one junction end is altered; a read error may explain this. The rearrangement links TRBV2 to TRBJ2-7; D perhaps matches TRBD1 (5 bases). This CDR3 is 13 amino acids long. Germline-derived CDR1 and CDR2 are SNHLY and FYNNEI. CDR3 residues: CASSPADSVRLGF. In DNA, the CDR3 is TGTGCCAGCAGCCCAGCCGACAGCGTCCGTTTAGGCTTC. The full variable domain, with the rest looked up from reference TRBV2 and TRBJ2-7, is EPEVTQTPSHQVTQMGQEVILRCVPISNHLYFYWYRQILGQKVEFLVSFYNNEISEKSEIFDDQFSVERPDGSNFTLKIRSTKLEDSAMYFCASSPADSVRLGFGPGTRLTVT.

The CDR3 nucleotides read TGTGCCAGCAGTTTGGAACAGGGGAACTACGAGCAGTACTTC. Translated, it gives CASSLEQGNYEQYF. The chain carries TRBV12-3 or TRBV12-4 and TRBJ2-7; 7 bases align to TRBD1. Trimming at V came to 3 bases and at J to 3 bases, leaving 5 bases not matched to a gene. CDR3 length equals 14 residues.

The table lists this clonotype with a few counts. This chain links TRBV3-1 with TRBJ2-2; D ambiguous. Per germline, CDR1 LGHDT and CDR2 YNNKEL (reference sequence). This CDR3 is built from 11 residues. Trimming shortened V by 5 bases and J by 8 bases, and 6 bases separated the two germline ends. The CDR3 DNA reads TGTGCCAGCAGCGAATGGGGGGAGCTGTTTTTT. It specifies CASSEWGELFF.

The V gene is TRBV6-2 or TRBV6-3, the J gene TRBJ1-2; D may be TRBD1 (5 bases). Trimming removed 1 base from V and 0 bases from J, with 18 bases in between. The CDR3 has 18 residues. Germline V gives CDR1 MNHEY, CDR2 SVGEGT. The CDR3 protein is CASSYYATAERANYGYTF. DNA of the CDR3: TGTGCCAGCAGTTACTACGCGACAGCGGAAAGAGCTAACTATGGCTACACCTTC.

V usage is TRBV4-1 and J usage is TRBJ1-2; D gene unclear. Per the germline V gene, CDR1 is MGHRA and CDR2 is YSYEKL. CDR3 length: 13 amino acids. Trimming took 1 base from V and 2 from J, leaving 5 bases between them. CDR3 coding DNA: TGCGCCAGCAGCCAAGTGAAGAACTATGGCTACACCTTC. Translation gives CASSQVKNYGYTF.

The chain employs TRBV5-4 and TRBJ1-2; 7 nucleotides align to TRBD1. The CDR3 loop spans 14 amino acids. The germline gives CDR1 SGHNT, CDR2 YYREEE (reference sequence). The junction had 12 bases not matched to a gene; V was cut back by 4 bases and J by 9 bases. The CDR3 DNA reads TGTGCCAGCAGCCTACAGACAGGGCCCCTTAGCTACACCTTC. Its protein is CASSLQTGPLSYTF.

The CDR3 sequence is CASSSSETDTQYF. CDR3 in DNA: TGTGCCAGCAGTTCTAGCGAGACAGATACGCAGTATTTT. The V gene is TRBV12-3 or TRBV12-4, the J gene TRBJ2-3, with D possibly being TRBD2 (6 bases). The CDR3 runs to 13 residues. V lost 4 bases to trimming and J lost 3 bases, with 8 bases between them.

The chain is built from TRBV12-3 or TRBV12-4 and TRBJ1-4, with D unclear. Trimming shortened V by 2 bases and J by 4 bases, and 8 bases separated the two germline ends. This CDR3 region has 14 residues. The DNA of the CDR3 is TGTGCCAGCAGTTTAACAGTACTTAATGAAAAACTGTTTTTT. Translated: CASSLTVLNEKLFF.

The gene calls are TRBV5-1 and TRBJ1-5, with D hard to call. CDR3 length equals 14 residues. The V gene lost 0 bases and the J gene lost 4 bases, with 8 bases spanning the gap. Germline V gene sequence: CDR1 SGHRS, CDR2 YFSETQ. The CDR3 loop reads CASSLDGRNQPQHF. The CDR3 nucleotides are TGCGCCAGCAGCTTGGACGGGAGAAATCAGCCCCAGCATTTT.

The chain combines TRBV29-1 with TRBJ1-4; 9 positions match TRBD1. The CDR3 contains 13 residues. Germline CDR1 SQVTM, CDR2 ANQGSEA. V was clipped by 7 bases and J by 8 bases; unmatched bases: 8. The CDR3 region is CSARTGAGEKLFF. The CDR3 region has the DNA TGCAGCGCCAGGACAGGGGCGGGCGAAAAACTGTTTTTT.

The CDR3 loop reads CSTDSTDTQYF. In DNA form, the CDR3 reads TGCAGTACGGATAGCACAGATACGCAGTATTTT. V and J are TRBV20-1 and TRBJ2-3; the D is unclear. Deletions cut 8 bases from V and 0 bases from J, with 6 bases between. CDR3 size: 11 residues. Germline CDR1 is DFQATT and CDR2 is SNEGSKA (reference sequence).

This chain joins TRBV11-1 and TRBJ2-7, with 8 bases lining up with TRBD1. J gave up 3 bases and V 3 bases, and 1 base lay outside the gene matches. Looked up from germline, CDR1 is SGHAT and CDR2 is FQDESV (reference sequence). The CDR3 has 13 amino acids. CDR3 DNA sequence: TGTGCCAGCAGCTTCGGGACAGGCTACGAGCAGTACTTC. Its protein is CASSFGTGYEQYF. The complete variable domain, with remaining parts taken from reference TRBV11-1 and TRBJ2-7, reads EAEVAQSPRYKITEKSQAVAFWCDPISGHATLYWYRQILGQGPELLVQFQDESVVDDSQLPKDRFSAERLKGVDSTLKIQPAELGDSAMYLCASSFGTGYEQYFGPGTRLTVT.

The V and J genes are TRBV4-2 and TRBJ1-1, with D unclear. V lost 0 bases and J lost 8, with 10 bases in between. The CDR3 spans 13 residues. The germline V gene encodes CDR1 LGHNA and CDR2 YNFKEQ. CDR3 sequence (DNA): TGTGCCAGCAGCCAAGACCCCGCGGGGGAAGCTTTCTTT. Its translation is CASSQDPAGEAFF.

The J gene is TRBJ2-2, the V gene TRBV5-1, with TRBD2 matching 12 bases. CDR3 length: 15 residues. Trimming removed 3 bases from V and 4 bases from J; junction bases left unmatched: 1. CDR1 is SGHRS, CDR2 YFSETQ, per germline. Here the CDR3 DNA reads TGCGCCAGCAGCTCGACTAGCGGGGGCACCGGGGAGCTGTTTTTT. Residues: CASSSTSGGTGELFF.